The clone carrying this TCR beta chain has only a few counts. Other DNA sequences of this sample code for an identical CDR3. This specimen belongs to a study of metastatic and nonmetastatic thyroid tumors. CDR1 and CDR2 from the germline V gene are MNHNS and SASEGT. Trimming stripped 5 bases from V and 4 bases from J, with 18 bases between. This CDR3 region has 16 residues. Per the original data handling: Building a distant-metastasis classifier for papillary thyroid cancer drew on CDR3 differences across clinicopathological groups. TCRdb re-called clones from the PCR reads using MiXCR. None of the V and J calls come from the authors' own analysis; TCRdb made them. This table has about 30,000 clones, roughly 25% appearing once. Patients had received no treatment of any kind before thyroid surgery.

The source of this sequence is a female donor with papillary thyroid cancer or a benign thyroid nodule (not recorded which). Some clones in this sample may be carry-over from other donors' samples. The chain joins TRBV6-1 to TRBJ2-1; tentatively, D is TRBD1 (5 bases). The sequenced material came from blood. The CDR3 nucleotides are TGTGCCAGCAGTCCCAGGGCAGGCAGCTCATACAATGAGCAGTTCTTC. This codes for CASSPRAGSSYNEQFF.